This T cell receptor (beta chain) is drawn from a study of T-cell reconstitution after alpha-beta-depleted transplantation in children. This clonotype was recorded at least ten times. Unique molecular identifiers were incorporated during preparation of the TCRbeta library. MiXCR, applied by TCRdb to the PCR reads, yields one record per CDR3 protein. The repertoire consists of around 680,000 distinct CDR3 sequences, with 16% occurring once and the leading ten covering approximately 1%. CDR1 is DFQATT and CDR2 is SNEGSKA in the germline V gene (reference sequence). Deletions cut 4 bases from V and 5 bases from J, with 14 bases between. The CDR3 is 14 residues long.

The V and J genes are TRBV20-1 and TRBJ2-2; D not resolved. The starting material was PBMCs from the stem cell graft donor, obtained from the stem cell graft. This clonotype was sampled from a human donor who donated a stem cell graft to a child with acute myeloid leukemia. CDR3 residues: CSAIAPHVTGELFF. CDR3 bases: TGCAGTGCTATCGCTCCCCATGTAACCGGGGAGCTGTTTTTT.